This section outlines one TCR beta chain sequence together with its context. Its antigen is still unknown. The data were taken from a study of blood T cells in healthy people across ages. Study-wide results and caveats: Changes in expanded clonotypes were possibly confounded, as the CMV status of donors was unknown. Compared with aged donors, long-lived donors showed fewer expanded clones, suggesting selection.

It was with a sample-barcoded 5' primer and a J-beta primer mix that a second PCR of about 7 to 12 cycles was run. TCRdb recomputed calls from the 5' RACE reads with MiXCR, one row per CDR3 protein. The table includes about 570,000 distinct CDR3 sequences, approximately 27% detected once. The sequence was collected from an older woman in good health. The sequenced sample consisted of blood.

The CDR3 DNA reads as TGTGCCAGCAGCCGTGCGGGACAGCTTGGCTACACCTTC. It is translated as CASSRAGQLGYTF. The chain recombines TRBV7-2 with TRBJ1-2, with 7 positions matching TRBD1. The V and J ends lost 5 bases and 7 bases, in that order; junction bases with no gene match: 7. Per germline, CDR1 SGHTA and CDR2 FQGNSA. The CDR3 is 13 residues long.